The 7 T cell receptor beta chains below come from one sample, sequenced in a study of T-cell memory formation after mild COVID-19. TCRdb re-called the 5' RACE reads through MiXCR, storing one row per CDR3 protein. The repertoire holds approximately 100,000 distinct CDR3 sequences, around 10% seen once, with about 40% in the top ten. The specimen sequenced was PBMCs or a T cell subset sorted from them (not recorded which). The source of these receptors is a man in his late teens or twenties who had mild COVID-19 (a few samples of this study predate the infection). Cell type and time point are not known.

This clonotype was counted a few times. The genes are TRBV7-9 and TRBJ1-4; D is undetermined. V was shortened by 5 bases and J by 3 bases, with 4 bases between the two germline ends. The CDR3 has 12 amino acids. Per germline, CDR1 SEHNR and CDR2 FQNEAQ (reference sequence). Here the CDR3 reads CASSPSNEKLFF. The CDR3 coding sequence is TGTGCCAGCAGCCCTTCTAATGAAAAACTGTTTTTT.

The sample holds a few counts of this clonotype. The chain uses TRBV29-1 and TRBJ1-2; weak D call: TRBD1 (6 bases). Germline CDR1 SQVTM, CDR2 ANQGSEA. Trimming left V 2 bases short and J 3 bases short, with 16 bases between. CDR3 length equals 15 residues. The CDR3 reads CSVESWTGGHYGYTF. In DNA, the CDR3 is TGCAGCGTTGAATCTTGGACGGGGGGGCACTATGGCTACACCTTC.

This clonotype came up a few times. V gene TRBV11-2 combines with J gene TRBJ1-4; D gene unclear. CDR1 and CDR2 (germline): SGHAT, FQNNGV. The CDR3 extends over 15 amino acids. The V gene lost 4 bases and the J gene lost 12 bases, with 21 bases spanning the gap. The DNA for the CDR3 is TGTGCCAGCAGCTCCCGGAGGGAGGCCAATAGGGAACTGTTTTTT. Translated: CASSSRREANRELFF. Looking up the rest from reference TRBV11-2 and TRBJ1-4 gives the full variable domain: EAGVAQSPRYKIIEKRQSVAFWCNPISGHATLYWYQQILGQGPKLLIQFQNNGVVDDSQLPKDRFSAERLKGVDSTLKIQPAKLEDSAVYLCASSSRREANRELFFGSGTQLSVL.

The V and J genes are TRBV3-1 and TRBJ1-5; TRBD1 is a possible D gene (5 bases). Trimming shortened V by 3 bases and J by 5 bases, and 8 bases separated the two germline ends. The germline V gene encodes CDR1 LGHDT and CDR2 YNNKEL (reference sequence). CDR3 size: 13 residues. The CDR3 bases are TGTGCCAGCAGCCATCCAGGGTATCAGCCCCAGCATTTT. This sequence encodes CASSHPGYQPQHF.

The table lists this clonotype with a few counts. This chain links TRBV12-3 or TRBV12-4 with TRBJ2-1; TRBD2 matches 16 bases. Trimming took 9 bases from V and 7 from J; bases not matched to a gene: 15. This CDR3 region has 18 residues. Written as DNA, the CDR3 is TGTGCCAGTGGTTTAGGGACTAGCGGGGGGGCTTTGGGGAATGAGCAGTTCTTC. Translating it yields CASGLGTSGGALGNEQFF.

This clonotype was observed a few times. For the CDR3, the DNA is TGTGCCAGCAGTTACCAGGGACCCCTTTCCGAAGCTTTCTTT. Protein sequence: CASSYQGPLSEAFF. The rearrangement uses TRBV6-6 and TRBJ1-1; D perhaps matches TRBD1 (5 bases). The CDR3 runs 14 residues. V was cut by 2 bases and J by 8 bases, with 15 bases left in between. Germline values: CDR1 MNHNY, CDR2 SVGAGI (reference sequence).

In this sample, this clonotype turned up a few times. V and J are TRBV10-3 and TRBJ2-2; TRBD1 aligns across 9 bases. This CDR3 has 16 amino acids. Germline values: CDR1 ENHRY, CDR2 SYGVKD. V dropped 0 bases and J dropped 2; count of bases not matched to a gene: 1. CDR3 DNA: TGTGCCATCAGTGAGTCGGGACAGGGTAACACCGGGGAGCTGTTTTTT. It yields the protein CAISESGQGNTGELFF.